This is a list of T cell receptor beta chains from one sample in a study of chemoradiotherapy in HPV16-positive cancers. TCRdb's copy holds only in-frame clones and misses some; the assay was immunoSEQ multiplex PCR. This sample has about 68,000 clones, with approximately 91% found just once. Here the sequenced sample was blood, taken from a patient who underwent chemoradiotherapy. The receptor source for this set is a human donor with HPV-associated anogenital cancer. The CDR3 runs from the conserved cysteine through the conserved F or W. The D gene is left open where the match is weak. Rows give clone size only sometimes, using once, few, many, or a class for an expanded clone.

j_call: TRBJ1-4; v_call: TRBV19; d_call: NA; cdr3_length: 12; clone_size: NA; cdr3_nt: TGTGCCAGCAGTATCCGGGGGGAAAAACTGTTTTTT; cdr3_aa: CASSIRGEKLFF
j_call: TRBJ2-2; v_call: TRBV23-1; d_call: NA; cdr3_length: 14; clone_size: once; cdr3_nt: TGCGCCAAAAGAGTTGGGCCAAACACCGGGGAGCTGTTTTTT; cdr3_aa: CAKRVGPNTGELFF
j_call: TRBJ2-3; v_call: TRBV9; d_call: NA; cdr3_length: 14; clone_size: NA; cdr3_nt: TGTGCCAGCAGCGTAGATGTGGGGTTGGATACGCAGTATTTT; cdr3_aa: CASSVDVGLDTQYF
j_call: TRBJ1-5; v_call: TRBV4-2; d_call: NA; cdr3_length: 13; clone_size: NA; cdr3_nt: TGTGCCAGCAGCCGGGCAGGGGATCAGCCCCAGCATTTT; cdr3_aa: CASSRAGDQPQHF
j_call: TRBJ2-4; v_call: TRBV2; d_call: NA; cdr3_length: 16; clone_size: NA; cdr3_nt: TGTGCCAGCAGTACCTCCTATACCGTAGCCAAAAACATTCAGTACTTC; cdr3_aa: CASSTSYTVAKNIQYF
j_call: TRBJ1-6; v_call: TRBV9; d_call: NA; cdr3_length: 14; clone_size: NA; cdr3_nt: TGTGCCAGCACCCCTGGGGCAAATAATTCACCCCTCCACTTT; cdr3_aa: CASTPGANNSPLHF
j_call: TRBJ1-2; v_call: TRBV5-1; d_call: TRBD1; cdr3_length: 15; clone_size: once; cdr3_nt: TGCGCCAGCAGCCTATACAGGGGCGGTGGCTTCGGCTACACCTTC; cdr3_aa: CASSLYRGGGFGYTF
j_call: TRBJ2-2; v_call: TRBV4-1; d_call: NA; cdr3_length: 15; clone_size: NA; cdr3_nt: TGCGCCAGCAGCCAAGGGGTAGGGAACACCGGGGAGCTGTTTTTT; cdr3_aa: CASSQGVGNTGELFF
j_call: TRBJ2-1; v_call: TRBV6-4; d_call: TRBD2; cdr3_length: 19; clone_size: NA; cdr3_nt: TGTGCCAGCAGACCGACTAGCGGGGGGGCCGATACCTGTCCCAATGAGCAGTTCTTC; cdr3_aa: CASRPTSGGADTCPNEQFF
j_call: TRBJ2-1; v_call: TRBV19; d_call: TRBD2; cdr3_length: 14; clone_size: NA; cdr3_nt: TGTGCCAGTAGCTCCTCGACTAGCGGGCATGAGCAGTTCTTC; cdr3_aa: CASSSSTSGHEQFF
j_call: TRBJ2-5; v_call: TRBV5-4; d_call: NA; cdr3_length: 13; clone_size: NA; cdr3_nt: TGTGCCAGCAGCTTAATTGTACAAGAGACCCAGTACTTC; cdr3_aa: CASSLIVQETQYF
j_call: TRBJ2-3; v_call: TRBV28; d_call: NA; cdr3_length: 17; clone_size: NA; cdr3_nt: TGTGCCAGCACTACCCGAGCGTGGGGGGCTAGCACAGATACGCAGTATTTT; cdr3_aa: CASTTRAWGASTDTQYF
j_call: TRBJ2-3; v_call: TRBV5-1; d_call: TRBD2; cdr3_length: 15; clone_size: NA; cdr3_nt: TGCGCCAGCAGCTTGGCGGGGGGGCAGGCAGATACGCAGTATTTT; cdr3_aa: CASSLAGGQADTQYF
j_call: TRBJ1-3; v_call: TRBV2; d_call: TRBD1; cdr3_length: 18; clone_size: NA; cdr3_nt: TGTGCCAGCAGCGCAGTCGGACAGGGGAGGACGGTTGGAAACACCATATATTTT; cdr3_aa: CASSAVGQGRTVGNTIYF
j_call: TRBJ2-5; v_call: TRBV9; d_call: NA; cdr3_length: 15; clone_size: NA; cdr3_nt: TGTGCCAGCAAAAGTGGCCTGGGGCGCCAAGAGACCCAGTACTTC; cdr3_aa: CASKSGLGRQETQYF
j_call: TRBJ2-1; v_call: TRBV9; d_call: NA; cdr3_length: 13; clone_size: NA; cdr3_nt: TGTGCCAGCAGCAATAGACCGTGGAATGAGCAGTTCTTC; cdr3_aa: CASSNRPWNEQFF
j_call: TRBJ2-1; v_call: TRBV7-6; d_call: TRBD2; cdr3_length: 15; clone_size: NA; cdr3_nt: TGTGCCAGCAGCTTAGGAGCGGGGGGGAACAATGAGCAGTTCTTC; cdr3_aa: CASSLGAGGNNEQFF
j_call: TRBJ2-1; v_call: TRBV2; d_call: NA; cdr3_length: 13; clone_size: once; cdr3_nt: TGTGCCAGCAAGGTGGGCCGCTACAATGAGCAGTTCTTC; cdr3_aa: CASKVGRYNEQFF
j_call: TRBJ2-5; v_call: TRBV10-1; d_call: TRBD2; cdr3_length: 17; clone_size: few; cdr3_nt: TGCGCCAGCAGTGAGTCCCGGGGCGGGGGGGCCCAAGAGACCCAGTACTTC; cdr3_aa: CASSESRGGGAQETQYF
j_call: TRBJ2-2; v_call: TRBV19; d_call: NA; cdr3_length: 14; clone_size: NA; cdr3_nt: TGTGCCAGTAGTATAGATCGAGCAACCGGGGAGCTGTTTTTT; cdr3_aa: CASSIDRATGELFF
j_call: TRBJ1-4; v_call: TRBV6-1; d_call: NA; cdr3_length: 14; clone_size: NA; cdr3_nt: TGTGCCAGCAGGTCCGGGACTTTAGATGAAAAACTGTTTTTT; cdr3_aa: CASRSGTLDEKLFF
j_call: TRBJ2-7; v_call: TRBV25-1; d_call: NA; cdr3_length: 11; clone_size: NA; cdr3_nt: TGTGCCAGCAGCTGGGCGTCCGAGCAGTACTTC; cdr3_aa: CASSWASEQYF
j_call: TRBJ1-1; v_call: TRBV9; d_call: NA; cdr3_length: 13; clone_size: NA; cdr3_nt: TGTGCCAGCAGTGTAGCTACGAACACTGAAGCTTTCTTT; cdr3_aa: CASSVATNTEAFF
j_call: TRBJ1-4; v_call: TRBV27; d_call: TRBD1; cdr3_length: 14; clone_size: once; cdr3_nt: TGTGCCAGCAGAGATACAGGGGAGGGAGAAAAACTGTTTTTT; cdr3_aa: CASRDTGEGEKLFF
j_call: TRBJ2-3; v_call: TRBV19; d_call: TRBD1; cdr3_length: 12; clone_size: NA; cdr3_nt: TGTGCCAGTAAAGACAGGGCAGATACGCAGTATTTT; cdr3_aa: CASKDRADTQYF
j_call: TRBJ1-5; v_call: TRBV7-2; d_call: NA; cdr3_length: 15; clone_size: NA; cdr3_nt: TGTGCCAGCAGCTTAGAGCAGGGGAGGAATCAGCCCCAGCATTTT; cdr3_aa: CASSLEQGRNQPQHF
j_call: TRBJ2-1; v_call: TRBV7-3; d_call: NA; cdr3_length: 15; clone_size: NA; cdr3_nt: TGTGCCAGCAGCTTGGACCCGGGAACCTACAATGAGCAGTTCTTC; cdr3_aa: CASSLDPGTYNEQFF
j_call: TRBJ1-2; v_call: TRBV2; d_call: TRBD1; cdr3_length: 15; clone_size: NA; cdr3_nt: TGTGCCAGCACCAAGGGGGCCCTTCCTCAGTATGGCTACACCTTC; cdr3_aa: CASTKGALPQYGYTF
j_call: TRBJ1-1; v_call: TRBV5-6; d_call: NA; cdr3_length: 13; clone_size: NA; cdr3_nt: TGTGCCAGCAGCTTGCCGCCAGGGACTGAAGCTTTCTTT; cdr3_aa: CASSLPPGTEAFF
j_call: TRBJ1-2; v_call: TRBV10-3; d_call: TRBD1; cdr3_length: 15; clone_size: few; cdr3_nt: TGTGCCATCAAGGGACAGGGGGCCGCTAACTATGGCTACACCTTC; cdr3_aa: CAIKGQGAANYGYTF
j_call: TRBJ2-7; v_call: TRBV5-6; d_call: NA; cdr3_length: 13; clone_size: NA; cdr3_nt: TGTGCCAGCAGCTTGGTCAGGCCCTACGAGCAGTACTTC; cdr3_aa: CASSLVRPYEQYF
j_call: TRBJ2-5; v_call: TRBV19; d_call: NA; cdr3_length: 14; clone_size: once; cdr3_nt: TGTGCCAGTAGTATTGAGGCACTTCAAGAGACCCAGTACTTC; cdr3_aa: CASSIEALQETQYF
j_call: TRBJ2-7; v_call: TRBV5-5; d_call: NA; cdr3_length: 15; clone_size: NA; cdr3_nt: TGTGCCAGCAGCTTGGCAGGGGATTCTTGGAGCGAGCAGTACTTC; cdr3_aa: CASSLAGDSWSEQYF
j_call: TRBJ2-6; v_call: TRBV7-2; d_call: NA; cdr3_length: 18; clone_size: NA; cdr3_nt: TGTGCCAGCAGCCTATACTGGACCGTAAACTCTGGGGCCAACGTCCTGACTTTC; cdr3_aa: CASSLYWTVNSGANVLTF
j_call: TRBJ2-2; v_call: TRBV7-9; d_call: TRBD2; cdr3_length: 17; clone_size: NA; cdr3_nt: TGTGCCAGCAGCAAAGGAGGGACTAGCGGCCCCACCGGGGAGCTGTTTTTT; cdr3_aa: CASSKGGTSGPTGELFF
j_call: TRBJ2-3; v_call: TRBV4-2; d_call: TRBD2; cdr3_length: 19; clone_size: NA; cdr3_nt: TGTGCCAGCAGCCAAGAAGGGTTCGGCGGGGGGGTTCTTACAGATACGCAGTATTTT; cdr3_aa: CASSQEGFGGGVLTDTQYF
j_call: TRBJ1-1; v_call: TRBV10-3; d_call: TRBD1; cdr3_length: 17; clone_size: once; cdr3_nt: TGTGCCATCAGTGAGCTCAGACAGGGGCCTGAGAACACTGAAGCTTTCTTT; cdr3_aa: CAISELRQGPENTEAFF
j_call: TRBJ2-7; v_call: TRBV11-3; d_call: TRBD2; cdr3_length: 14; clone_size: NA; cdr3_nt: TGTGCCACACCGGGACTAGCGTATTCCTACGAGCAGTACTTC; cdr3_aa: CATPGLAYSYEQYF
j_call: TRBJ2-3; v_call: TRBV9; d_call: TRBD1; cdr3_length: 20; clone_size: NA; cdr3_nt: TGTGCCAGCAGCCCGATAATCCAAAGGGACAGTTGGTATGGGGGAGATACGCAGTATTTT; cdr3_aa: CASSPIIQRDSWYGGDTQYF
j_call: TRBJ1-2; v_call: TRBV27; d_call: TRBD1; cdr3_length: 14; clone_size: NA; cdr3_nt: TGTGCCAGTTCGACCGGGACAGGAGTCAATGGCTACACCTTC; cdr3_aa: CASSTGTGVNGYTF
j_call: TRBJ2-4; v_call: TRBV18; d_call: NA; cdr3_length: 14; clone_size: NA; cdr3_nt: TGTGCCAGCTCACCTCCGGGCCACAAAAACATTCAGTACTTC; cdr3_aa: CASSPPGHKNIQYF
j_call: TRBJ2-1; v_call: TRBV7-3; d_call: NA; cdr3_length: 18; clone_size: once; cdr3_nt: TGTGCCAGCAGCTTGTCGCGGGGCCGGGGAATATTTGGGAATGAGCAGTTCTTC; cdr3_aa: CASSLSRGRGIFGNEQFF
j_call: TRBJ1-1; v_call: TRBV27; d_call: NA; cdr3_length: 13; clone_size: NA; cdr3_nt: TGTGCCAGCAGCCCGGGGGGTAGGGCTGAAGCTTTCTTT; cdr3_aa: CASSPGGRAEAFF
j_call: TRBJ2-1; v_call: TRBV7-2; d_call: TRBD2; cdr3_length: 16; clone_size: few; cdr3_nt: TGTGCCAGCAGCTTAGATACGGGACTAGTTGTAAATGAGCAGTTCTTC; cdr3_aa: CASSLDTGLVVNEQFF
j_call: TRBJ2-3; v_call: TRBV9; d_call: NA; cdr3_length: 12; clone_size: NA; cdr3_nt: TGTGCCAGCAAGGGGGATGGGGATACGCAGTATTTT; cdr3_aa: CASKGDGDTQYF
j_call: TRBJ1-5; v_call: TRBV7-3; d_call: NA; cdr3_length: 13; clone_size: few; cdr3_nt: TGTGCCAGCAGCTTGTTCGGGGGCGAGCCCCAGCATTTT; cdr3_aa: CASSLFGGEPQHF
j_call: TRBJ2-7; v_call: TRBV21-1; d_call: NA; cdr3_length: 15; clone_size: once; cdr3_nt: TGTGCCAGCAAACCCCGAGAACGGGGTTCGTACGAGCAGTACTTC; cdr3_aa: CASKPRERGSYEQYF
j_call: TRBJ1-1; v_call: TRBV18; d_call: TRBD1; cdr3_length: 16; clone_size: NA; cdr3_nt: TGTGCCAGCTCACCACACATACAGGGGGCGGACACTGAAGCTTTCTTT; cdr3_aa: CASSPHIQGADTEAFF
j_call: TRBJ1-4; v_call: TRBV7-6; d_call: NA; cdr3_length: 15; clone_size: NA; cdr3_nt: TGTGCCAGCATCAGTATGGCCGGGACTTTTGAAAAACTGTTTTTT; cdr3_aa: CASISMAGTFEKLFF
j_call: TRBJ2-2; v_call: TRBV6-5; d_call: NA; cdr3_length: 15; clone_size: NA; cdr3_nt: TGTGCCAGCAGTTTAAAGACAGGAAACACCGGGGAGCTGTTTTTT; cdr3_aa: CASSLKTGNTGELFF
j_call: TRBJ1-2; v_call: TRBV19; d_call: NA; cdr3_length: 16; clone_size: once; cdr3_nt: TGTGCCAGTAGTATCTCCGCGGGGGCATCTAACTATGGCTACACCTTC; cdr3_aa: CASSISAGASNYGYTF
j_call: TRBJ1-5; v_call: TRBV4-1; d_call: NA; cdr3_length: 15; clone_size: NA; cdr3_nt: TGCGCCAGCAGCCAAGGAGGACAGCGCAATCAGCCCCAGCATTTT; cdr3_aa: CASSQGGQRNQPQHF
j_call: TRBJ2-2; v_call: TRBV28; d_call: NA; cdr3_length: 14; clone_size: NA; cdr3_nt: TGTGCCAGCACGGTCGGGACGAACACCGGGGAGCTGTTTTTT; cdr3_aa: CASTVGTNTGELFF
j_call: TRBJ1-5; v_call: TRBV27; d_call: NA; cdr3_length: 15; clone_size: NA; cdr3_nt: TGTGCCAGCAGTTTAGTAGGGGGGTATGGTCAGCCCCAGCATTTT; cdr3_aa: CASSLVGGYGQPQHF